This T cell receptor (beta chain) was sequenced in a study of shared clonotypes between healthy human individuals. Study-wide results and caveats: It was only blood that was sampled, and tissue repertoires likely differ.

Germline V gene data show CDR1 as SEHNR and CDR2 as FQNEAQ (reference sequence). There are 14 residues in the CDR3. Trimming left V 0 bases short and J 2 bases short, with 6 bases between. Every immunoSEQ plate was one replicate of a subset's evenly spread DNA. Replicate PCRs run on unsorted PBMC used 250 to 300 ng DNA, which was approximately 29,000 T cell genomes. Generated by immunoSEQ multiplex PCR, the TCRdb table keeps only in-frame clones and is missing some. The sample records roughly 480,000 clones, around 79% being singletons. A word on this clone: Antigen unknown. Other DNA sequences in this specimen translate into the identical CDR3.

The specimen was PBMCs. The J gene is TRBJ2-3, the V gene TRBV7-9; no definite D call. The sequence was obtained from a woman in her thirties or forties in good health. Some clones in this sample may be carry-over from other donors' samples. CDR3 sequence reads: CASSLAADTDTQYF. CDR3 DNA sequence: TGTGCCAGCAGCTTAGCGGCGGACACAGATACGCAGTATTTT.